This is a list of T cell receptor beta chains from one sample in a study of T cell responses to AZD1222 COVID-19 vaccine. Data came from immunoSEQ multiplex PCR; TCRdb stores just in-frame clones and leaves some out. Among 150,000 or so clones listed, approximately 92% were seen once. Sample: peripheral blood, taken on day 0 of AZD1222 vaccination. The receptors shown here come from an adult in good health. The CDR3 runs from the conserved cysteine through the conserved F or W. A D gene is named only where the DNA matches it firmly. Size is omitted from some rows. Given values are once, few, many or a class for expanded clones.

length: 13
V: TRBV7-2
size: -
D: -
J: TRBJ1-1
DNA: TGTGCCAGCAGCTTAGAGTTCTCCACTGAAGCTTTCTTT
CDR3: CASSLEFSTEAFF

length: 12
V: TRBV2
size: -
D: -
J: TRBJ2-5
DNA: TGTGCCAGCAGACTAGGGCTTGAGACCCAGTACTTC
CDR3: CASRLGLETQYF

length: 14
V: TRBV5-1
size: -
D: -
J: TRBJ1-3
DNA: TGCGCCAGCAGCTCTCTCGGCTCTGGAAACACCATATATTTT
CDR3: CASSSLGSGNTIYF

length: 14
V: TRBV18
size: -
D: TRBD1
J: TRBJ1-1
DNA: TGTGCCAGCTCACTGGGACAGGGGGACACTGAAGCTTTCTTT
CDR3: CASSLGQGDTEAFF

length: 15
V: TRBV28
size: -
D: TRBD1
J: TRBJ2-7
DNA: TGTGCCAGCAGAAAAACAGGGGGGCACTCCTACGAGCAGTACTTC
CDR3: CASRKTGGHSYEQYF

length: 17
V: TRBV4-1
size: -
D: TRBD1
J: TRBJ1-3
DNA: TGCGCCAGCAGCCACGATCTACGACAGGGGGTTGGAAACACCATATATTTT
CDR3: CASSHDLRQGVGNTIYF

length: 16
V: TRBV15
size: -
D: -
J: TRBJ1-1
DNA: TGTGCCACCAGCAGAGATTGGGACATTCCGGACACTGAAGCTTTCTTT
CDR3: CATSRDWDIPDTEAFF

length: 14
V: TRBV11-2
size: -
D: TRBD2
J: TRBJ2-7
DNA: TGTGCCAGCAGGTCGACTAGCGGAGAATACGAGCAGTACTTC
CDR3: CASRSTSGEYEQYF

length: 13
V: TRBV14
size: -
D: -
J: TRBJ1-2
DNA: TGTGCCAGCAGCCCGACCCTCCTGGCTGGCTACACCTTC
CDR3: CASSPTLLAGYTF

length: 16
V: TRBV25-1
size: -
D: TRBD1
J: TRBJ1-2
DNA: TGTGCCAGCACCAGAGGGACAGGGCCCATTAACTATGGCTACACCTTC
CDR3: CASTRGTGPINYGYTF

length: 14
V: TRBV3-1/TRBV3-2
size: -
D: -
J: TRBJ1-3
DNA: TGTGCCAGCAGCCAAGATGGGTTCGGAAACACCATATATTTT
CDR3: CASSQDGFGNTIYF

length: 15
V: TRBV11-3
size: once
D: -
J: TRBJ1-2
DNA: TGTGCCAGCAGCTTAGGGCCAGGGGCGGACTATGGCTACACCTTC
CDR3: CASSLGPGADYGYTF

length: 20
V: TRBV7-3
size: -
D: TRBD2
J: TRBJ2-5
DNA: TGTGCCAGCAGCTCCCAACAGGGCGGTGGACTAGCGGGAGGAGGAGAGACCCAGTACTTC
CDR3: CASSSQQGGGLAGGGETQYF

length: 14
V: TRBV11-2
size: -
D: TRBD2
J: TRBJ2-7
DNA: TGTGCCAGCAGGCGACTAGCGGGTCCCTACGAGCAGTACTTC
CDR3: CASRRLAGPYEQYF

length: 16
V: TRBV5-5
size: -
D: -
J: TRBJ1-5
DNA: TGTGCCAGCAGCTTGGCGTGGGGCTGGGGCAATCAGCCCCAGCATTTT
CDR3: CASSLAWGWGNQPQHF

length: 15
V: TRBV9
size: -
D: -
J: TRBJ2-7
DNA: TGTGCCAGCAGCGTAACGACAGCCAAGACCTACGAGCAGTACTTC
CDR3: CASSVTTAKTYEQYF

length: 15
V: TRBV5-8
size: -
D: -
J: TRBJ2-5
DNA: TGTGCCAGCAGGCGACCCGGGACTGGGGGGGAGACCCAGTACTTC
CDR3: CASRRPGTGGETQYF

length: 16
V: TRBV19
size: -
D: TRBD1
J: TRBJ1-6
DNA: TGTGCCAGTAACCCACCGGGACAGGGGAACGGCTCACCCCTCCACTTT
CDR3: CASNPPGQGNGSPLHF

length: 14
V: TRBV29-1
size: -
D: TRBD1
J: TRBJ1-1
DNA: TGCAGCGTTGGACAGGGGGGGCGGAACACTGAAGCTTTCTTT
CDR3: CSVGQGGRNTEAFF

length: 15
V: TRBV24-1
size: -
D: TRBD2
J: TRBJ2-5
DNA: TGTGCCACCAGTGATGGAGCGGGGGGGCAAGAGACCCAGTACTTC
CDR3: CATSDGAGGQETQYF

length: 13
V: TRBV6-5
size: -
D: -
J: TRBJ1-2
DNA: TGTGCCAGCAGTTCCGGGACACACTATGGCTACACCTTC
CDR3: CASSSGTHYGYTF

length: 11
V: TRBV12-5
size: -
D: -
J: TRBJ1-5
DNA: TGTGCTAGTGGCCCCGGTCAGCCCCAGCATTTT
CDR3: CASGPGQPQHF

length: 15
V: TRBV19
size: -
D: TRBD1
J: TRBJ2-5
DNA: TGTGCCAGTAGTCTACGGGACAGGGATTGGGAGACCCAGTACTTC
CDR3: CASSLRDRDWETQYF

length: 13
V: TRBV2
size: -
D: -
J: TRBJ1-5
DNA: TGTGCCACCCAGACAGTTCGCAATCAGCCCCAGCATTTT
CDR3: CATQTVRNQPQHF

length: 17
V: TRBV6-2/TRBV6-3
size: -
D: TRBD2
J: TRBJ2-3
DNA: TGTGCCAGCAGTCCCGGACTAGCGGGGACTAGCACAGATACGCAGTATTTT
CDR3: CASSPGLAGTSTDTQYF

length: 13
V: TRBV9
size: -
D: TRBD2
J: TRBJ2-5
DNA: TGTGCCAGCAGCCAAGCGGGAGAGGAGACCCAGTACTTC
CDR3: CASSQAGEETQYF

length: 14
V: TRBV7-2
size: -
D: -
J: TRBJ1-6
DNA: TGTGCCAGCAGCTTAGCAGGGCAGTACTCACCCCTCCACTTT
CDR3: CASSLAGQYSPLHF

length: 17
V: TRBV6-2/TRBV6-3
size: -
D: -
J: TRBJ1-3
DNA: TGTGCCAGCAGTTACTCGAGTCCAGGGACGGCTGGAAACACCATATATTTT
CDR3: CASSYSSPGTAGNTIYF

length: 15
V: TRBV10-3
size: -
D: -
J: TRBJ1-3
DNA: TGTGCCACCCAGGTGGGTCGGGGAAACGGAAACACCATATATTTT
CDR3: CATQVGRGNGNTIYF

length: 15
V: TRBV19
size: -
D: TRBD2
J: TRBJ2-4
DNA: TGTGCCAGTAGTATAGTAGCGGGGGCGGCCAACATTCAGCACTTC
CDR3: CASSIVAGAANIQHF

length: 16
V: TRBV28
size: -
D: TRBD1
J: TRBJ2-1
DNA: TGTGCCAGCAGTTTCCCCGGGACAGGGGGCTACAATGAGCAGTTCTTC
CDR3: CASSFPGTGGYNEQFF

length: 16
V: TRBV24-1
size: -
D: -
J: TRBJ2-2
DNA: TGTGCCACCAGTGATACGGGACCCAAGAACACCGGGGAGCTGTTTTTT
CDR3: CATSDTGPKNTGELFF

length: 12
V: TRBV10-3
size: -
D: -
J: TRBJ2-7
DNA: TGTGCCATCAGTGGTCCCTCCTACGAGCAGTACTTC
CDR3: CAISGPSYEQYF

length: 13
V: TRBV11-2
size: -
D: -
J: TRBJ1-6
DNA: TGTGCCAGCAGCTTAGAGATGGATTCACCCCTCCACTTT
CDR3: CASSLEMDSPLHF

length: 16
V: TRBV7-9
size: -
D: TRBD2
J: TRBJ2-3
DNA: TGTGCCAGCAGCGCATTAGCGGGGGGGTACACAGATACGCAGTATTTT
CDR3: CASSALAGGYTDTQYF

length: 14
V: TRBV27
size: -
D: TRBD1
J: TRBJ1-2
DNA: TGTGCCAGCAGTTTAAGTCAGGGGGCCTATGGCTACACCTTC
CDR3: CASSLSQGAYGYTF

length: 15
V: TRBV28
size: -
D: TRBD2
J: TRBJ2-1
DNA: TGTGCCAGCAGTTTAATGACTAGCTCCCACAATGAGCAGTTCTTC
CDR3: CASSLMTSSHNEQFF

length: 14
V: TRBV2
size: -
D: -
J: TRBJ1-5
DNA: TGTGCCAGCAGTGAAAGTCCGGCCAATCAGCCCCAGCATTTT
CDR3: CASSESPANQPQHF

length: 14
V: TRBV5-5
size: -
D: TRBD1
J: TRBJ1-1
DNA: TGTGCCAGCAGGGGTCAGGGGGCTAGGACTGAAGCTTTCTTT
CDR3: CASRGQGARTEAFF